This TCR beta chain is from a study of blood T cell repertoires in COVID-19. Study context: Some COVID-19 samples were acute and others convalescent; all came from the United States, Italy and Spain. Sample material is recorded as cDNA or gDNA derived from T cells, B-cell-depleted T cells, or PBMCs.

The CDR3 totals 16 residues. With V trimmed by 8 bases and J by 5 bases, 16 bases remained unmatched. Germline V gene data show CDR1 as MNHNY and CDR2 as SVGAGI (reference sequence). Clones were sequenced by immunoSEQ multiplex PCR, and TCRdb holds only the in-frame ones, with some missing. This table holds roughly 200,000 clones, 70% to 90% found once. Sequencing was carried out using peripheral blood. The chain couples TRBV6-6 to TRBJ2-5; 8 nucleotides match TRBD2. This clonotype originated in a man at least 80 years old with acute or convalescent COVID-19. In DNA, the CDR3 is TGTGCCAGCTGTTGGGGGCGGGGCGGGAGGCCGGAGACCCAGTACTTC. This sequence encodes CASCWGRGGRPETQYF.